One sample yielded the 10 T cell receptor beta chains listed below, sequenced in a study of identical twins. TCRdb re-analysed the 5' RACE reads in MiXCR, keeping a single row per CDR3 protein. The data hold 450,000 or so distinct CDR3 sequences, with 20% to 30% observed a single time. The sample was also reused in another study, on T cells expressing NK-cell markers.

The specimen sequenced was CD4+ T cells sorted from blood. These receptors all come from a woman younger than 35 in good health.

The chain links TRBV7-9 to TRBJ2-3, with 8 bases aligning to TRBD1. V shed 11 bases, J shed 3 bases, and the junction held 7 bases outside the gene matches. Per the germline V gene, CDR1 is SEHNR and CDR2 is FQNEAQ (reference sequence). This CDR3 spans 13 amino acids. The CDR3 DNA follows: TGTGCCGGCCTGGACAGGGATACAGATACGCAGTATTTT. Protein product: CAGLDRDTDTQYF.

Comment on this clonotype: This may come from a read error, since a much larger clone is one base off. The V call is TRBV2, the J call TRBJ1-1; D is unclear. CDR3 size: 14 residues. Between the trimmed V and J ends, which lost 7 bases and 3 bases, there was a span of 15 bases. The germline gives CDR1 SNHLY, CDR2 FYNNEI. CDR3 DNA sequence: TGTGCCAGCAAGGATAGCTTGGGTTACACTGAAGCTTTCTTT. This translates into CASKDSLGYTEAFF.

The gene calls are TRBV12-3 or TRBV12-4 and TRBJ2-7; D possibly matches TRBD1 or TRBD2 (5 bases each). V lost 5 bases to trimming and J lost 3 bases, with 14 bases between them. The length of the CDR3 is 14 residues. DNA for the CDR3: TGTGCCAGCAGTAACCCAGAGGGGTTCTACGAGCAGTACTTC. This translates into CASSNPEGFYEQYF.

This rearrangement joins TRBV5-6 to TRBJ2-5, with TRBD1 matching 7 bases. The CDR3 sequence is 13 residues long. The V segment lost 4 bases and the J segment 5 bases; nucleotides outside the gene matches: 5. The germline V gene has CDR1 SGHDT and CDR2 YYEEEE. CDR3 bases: TGTGCCAGCAGCGGATACAGGGGCGAGACCCAGTACTTC. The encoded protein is CASSGYRGETQYF.

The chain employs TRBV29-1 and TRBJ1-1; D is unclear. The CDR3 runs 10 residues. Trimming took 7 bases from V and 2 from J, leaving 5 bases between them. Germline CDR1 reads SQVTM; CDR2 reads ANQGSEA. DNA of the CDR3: TGCAGCGCGGCTAACACTGAAGCTTTCTTT. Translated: CSAANTEAFF.

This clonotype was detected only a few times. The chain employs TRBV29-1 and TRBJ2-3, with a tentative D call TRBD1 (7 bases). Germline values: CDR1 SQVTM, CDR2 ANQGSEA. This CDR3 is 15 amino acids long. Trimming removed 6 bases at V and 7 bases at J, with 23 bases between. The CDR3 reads CSVPPSQGGGNTQYF. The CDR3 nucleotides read TGCAGCGTGCCACCTAGTCAGGGGGGTGGGAATACGCAGTATTTT.

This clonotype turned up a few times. The CDR3 loop reads CSAGTGSQYF. CDR3 DNA sequence: TGCAGTGCTGGGACAGGATCGCAGTATTTT. The chain employs TRBV20-1 and TRBJ2-3; 8 nucleotides match TRBD1. The CDR3 has 10 residues. CDR1 is DFQATT and CDR2 is SNEGSKA in the germline V gene (reference sequence). Trimming removed 5 bases from V and 10 bases from J; junction bases left unmatched: 2.

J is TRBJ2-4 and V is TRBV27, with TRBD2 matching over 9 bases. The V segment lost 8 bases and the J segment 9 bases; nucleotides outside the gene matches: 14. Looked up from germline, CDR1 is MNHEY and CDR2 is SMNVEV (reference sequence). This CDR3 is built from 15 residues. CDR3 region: CASEGGASGETIQYF. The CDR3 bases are TGTGCCAGCGAAGGGGGGGCTAGCGGGGAGACCATTCAGTACTTC.

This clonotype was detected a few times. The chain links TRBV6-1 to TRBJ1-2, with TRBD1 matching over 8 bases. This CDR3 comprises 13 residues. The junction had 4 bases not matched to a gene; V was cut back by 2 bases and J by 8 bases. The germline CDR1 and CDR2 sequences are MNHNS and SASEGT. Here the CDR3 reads CASSEQGAKGYTF. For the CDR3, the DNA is TGTGCCAGCAGTGAACAGGGGGCGAAGGGCTACACCTTC.

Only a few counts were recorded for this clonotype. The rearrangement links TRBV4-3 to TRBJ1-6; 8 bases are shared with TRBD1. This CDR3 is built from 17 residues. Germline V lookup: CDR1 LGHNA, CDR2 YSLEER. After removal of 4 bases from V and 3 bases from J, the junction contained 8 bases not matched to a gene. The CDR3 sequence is CASSPGTGGNYNSPLHF. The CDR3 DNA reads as TGCGCCAGCAGCCCCGGGACAGGAGGGAACTATAATTCACCCCTCCACTTT.